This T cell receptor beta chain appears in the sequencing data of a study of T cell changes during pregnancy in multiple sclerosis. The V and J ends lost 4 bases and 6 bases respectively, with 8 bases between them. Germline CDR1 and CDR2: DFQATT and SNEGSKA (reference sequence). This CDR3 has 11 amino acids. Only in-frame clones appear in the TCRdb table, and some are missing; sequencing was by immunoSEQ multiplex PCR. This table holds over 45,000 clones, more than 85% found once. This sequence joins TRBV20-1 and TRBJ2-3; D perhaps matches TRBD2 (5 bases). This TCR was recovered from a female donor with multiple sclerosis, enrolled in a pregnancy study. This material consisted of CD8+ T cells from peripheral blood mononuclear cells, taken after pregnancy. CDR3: CSAMKRDTQYF. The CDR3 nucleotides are TGCAGTGCTATGAAGCGGGATACGCAGTATTTT.